This entry concerns a single TCR beta chain. Its antigen is as yet unknown. Clones were sequenced by immunoSEQ multiplex PCR, and TCRdb holds only the in-frame ones, with some missing. The table includes 300,000 to 500,000 clones, about 88% detected once. V trimming: 5 bases; J trimming: 7 bases; junction bases outside the gene matches: 4. Germline CDR1 is SGHVS and CDR2 is FNYEAQ. This CDR3 is 12 amino acids long. This specimen belongs to a study of Ad26.COV2.S vaccination and SARS-CoV-2 variants. The overall study: The donor belonged to the COV1001 Ad26.COV2.S trial arm. The study's findings and limits: Overall T cell responses may have been underestimated by the analyses of TCR breadth and depth.

As for treatment: over 15 received Ad26.COV2.S at low or high dose, single or two shots; roughly five received placebo; per-sample allocation not given. Following the first vaccine or placebo injection, samples were taken on day 63. It was an adult aged 18-55 years in Boston who was the donor. The chain is built from TRBV7-6 and TRBJ2-7; 8 bases are a match to TRBD1. This sequence was found in a person between 18 and 60 years old who received the Ad26.COV2.S COVID-19 vaccine or a placebo. The sample in question was peripheral blood, obtained in a trial of Ad26.COV2.S vaccine versus placebo. The CDR3 nucleotides are TGTGCCAGCAGCACCAGACAGGGGGAGCAGTACTTC. This translates into CASSTRQGEQYF.